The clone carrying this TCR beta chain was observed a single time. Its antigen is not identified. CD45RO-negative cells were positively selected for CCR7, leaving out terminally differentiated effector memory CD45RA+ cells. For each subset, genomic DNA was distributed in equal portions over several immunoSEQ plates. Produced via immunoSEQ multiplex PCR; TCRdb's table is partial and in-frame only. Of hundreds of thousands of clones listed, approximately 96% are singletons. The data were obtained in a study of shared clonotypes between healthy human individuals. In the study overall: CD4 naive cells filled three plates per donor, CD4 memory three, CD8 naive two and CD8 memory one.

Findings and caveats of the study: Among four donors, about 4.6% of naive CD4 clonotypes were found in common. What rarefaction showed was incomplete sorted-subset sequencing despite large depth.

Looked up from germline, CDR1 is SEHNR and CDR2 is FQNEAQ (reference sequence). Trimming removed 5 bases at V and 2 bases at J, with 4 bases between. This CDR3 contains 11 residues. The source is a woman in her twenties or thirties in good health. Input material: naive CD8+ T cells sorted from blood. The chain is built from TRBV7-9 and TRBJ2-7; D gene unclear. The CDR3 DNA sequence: TGTGCCAGCAGCCGAACCTACGAGCAGTACTTC. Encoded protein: CASSRTYEQYF.